One sample yielded the 21 T cell receptor beta chains listed below, sequenced in a study of beta chain features in type 1 diabetes. Sequenced material consisted of expressed TCRB transcripts (all of the isolated RNA was reverse transcribed). The method was immunoSEQ multiplex PCR; TCRdb's version includes in-frame clones alone and lacks a portion of them. Of about 900,000 clones in the sample, 15% to 20% were seen once. Material: naive CD4+ T cells from blood. Receptors were obtained from a woman under 30 in good health.

The chain couples TRBV7-2 to TRBJ2-5; the D is unclear. This CDR3 is 16 amino acids long. The germline V gene has CDR1 SGHTA and CDR2 FQGNSA. V lost 1 base, J lost 1 base, and 13 bases lay in between. In DNA form, the CDR3 reads TGTGCCAGCAGCTTAGGCCAGATAGGCGGCCAAGAGACCCAGTACTTC. It yields the protein CASSLGQIGGQETQYF. The full variable domain, in which reference TRBV7-2 and TRBJ2-5 provide the parts outside the CDR3, is GAGVSQSPSNKVTEKGKDVELRCDPISGHTALYWYRQSLGQGLEFLIYFQGNSAPDKSGLPSDRFSAERTGGSVSTLTIQRTQQEDSAVYLCASSLGQIGGQETQYFGPGTRLLVL.

The chain uses TRBV18 and TRBJ2-5, with D possibly being TRBD1 (5 bases). The V gene lost 2 bases and the J gene lost 2 bases, with 12 bases spanning the gap. CDR1 and CDR2 (germline): KGHSH, LQKENI. CDR3 length: 15 residues. The CDR3 DNA sequence: TGTGCCAGCTCACCATCAACAGGCTTACAAGAGACCCAGTACTTC. Residues: CASSPSTGLQETQYF.

The V gene is TRBV27, the J gene TRBJ2-1; TRBD2 matches 10 bases. CDR1 MNHEY and CDR2 SMNVEV come from the germline V gene (reference sequence). J was trimmed by 5 bases and V by 6 bases; bases with no gene match: 10. The CDR3 loop spans 16 amino acids. The CDR3 loop reads CASSPGPGLADNEQFF. The CDR3 coding sequence is TGTGCCAGCAGCCCCGGTCCTGGACTAGCGGACAATGAGCAGTTCTTC.

The chain uses TRBV6-5 and TRBJ1-2; D not resolved. This CDR3 has 13 amino acids. Trimming pared 7 bases from V and 6 bases from J, leaving 15 bases between. The germline gives CDR1 MNHEY, CDR2 SVGAGI. CDR3 nucleotides: TGTGCCAGCACCCTAGAGGCTATTGATGGCTACACCTTC. It specifies CASTLEAIDGYTF.

This clone came up once. This chain connects TRBV4-2 to TRBJ2-2; D is ambiguous. The ends were cut back, 1 base at V and 7 bases at J, with 4 bases in the middle. Germline CDR1 and CDR2: LGHNA and YNFKEQ. CDR3 size: 12 residues. CDR3 protein: CASSQGFGELFF. The CDR3 DNA is TGTGCCAGCAGCCAAGGATTCGGGGAGCTGTTTTTT.

This clone was observed a few times. The CDR3 spells CASSQTKTGNTEAFF. CDR3 nucleotide sequence: TGTGCCAGCAGCCAAACTAAGACAGGGAACACTGAAGCTTTCTTT. The rearrangement links TRBV4-2 to TRBJ1-1; D might be TRBD1 (6 bases). This CDR3 has 15 residues. V was pared by 2 bases and J by 1 base, with 11 bases between. Germline V gene data show CDR1 as LGHNA and CDR2 as YNFKEQ.

The chain combines TRBV6-5 with TRBJ2-7, with TRBD2 matching 8 bases. Trimming cost V 7 bases and J 5 bases; bases outside gene matches: 10. CDR3 size: 14 residues. Germline CDR1 and CDR2: MNHEY and SVGAGI. This CDR3 is CASTTPGLGNEQYF. CDR3 DNA: TGTGCCAGCACAACCCCGGGACTAGGAAACGAGCAGTACTTC.

This clone has more than one count but fewer than ten. The same CDR3 arises from other DNA sequences in this sample as well. J is TRBJ1-1 and V is TRBV28; unclear D gene. Between the trimmed V and J ends, which lost 7 bases and 2 bases, there was a span of 5 bases. Germline V gene data show CDR1 as MDHEN and CDR2 as SYDVKM. CDR3 length: 11 amino acids. The CDR3 nucleotides are TGTGCCAGCAAGGGAAACACTGAAGCTTTCTTT. It codes for CASKGNTEAFF.

The rearrangement uses TRBV7-2 and TRBJ2-1; D ambiguous. Looked up from germline, CDR1 is SGHTA and CDR2 is FQGNSA. The CDR3 is 12 residues long. V lost 4 bases to trimming and J lost 7 bases, with 8 bases between them. Written as DNA, the CDR3 is TGTGCCAGCAGCTACCAGACAAATGAGCAGTTCTTC. Its protein is CASSYQTNEQFF.

V gene TRBV7-2 combines with J gene TRBJ2-7, with D maybe TRBD1 (6 bases). This CDR3 is built from 13 residues. CDR1 and CDR2 (germline): SGHTA, FQGNSA. Trimming took off 7 bases at V and 3 bases at J, with 13 bases between the two ends. In DNA form, the CDR3 reads TGTGCCAGCACCGCAGGGACATACTACGAGCAGTACTTC. Protein sequence: CASTAGTYYEQYF.

The V gene is TRBV5-6, the J gene TRBJ2-1, with 10 nucleotides matching TRBD2. This CDR3 is 14 amino acids long. From germline, CDR1 is SGHDT and CDR2 YYEEEE. V dropped 9 bases and J dropped 1; count of bases not matched to a gene: 4. This CDR3 is CAKVAGGSYNEQFF. Here the CDR3 DNA reads TGTGCCAAGGTAGCGGGAGGTTCCTACAATGAGCAGTTCTTC.

The chain couples TRBV29-1 to TRBJ2-4; D gene ambiguous. Trimming removed 5 bases at V and 13 bases at J, with 15 bases between. The CDR3 covers 11 residues. Germline CDR1 and CDR2: SQVTM and ANQGSEA. CDR3 sequence: CSVSEQTRQYF. The CDR3 DNA reads as TGCAGCGTTTCTGAACAAACGAGGCAGTACTTC.

This clone was detected a few times. The chain has TRBV28 and TRBJ2-2; no definite D call. Trimming took off 5 bases at V and 0 bases at J, with 10 bases between the two ends. This CDR3 comprises 15 residues. Germline-derived CDR1 and CDR2 are MDHEN and SYDVKM. The CDR3 coding sequence is TGTGCCAGCAGTCCCCCGGGTCCGAACACCGGGGAGCTGTTTTTT. Translating it yields CASSPPGPNTGELFF. The full variable domain, with the rest looked up from reference TRBV28 and TRBJ2-2, is DVKVTQSSRYLVKRTGEKVFLECVQDMDHENMFWYRQDPGLGLRLIYFSYDVKMKEKGDIPEGYSVSREKKERFSLILESASTNQTSMYLCASSPPGPNTGELFFGEGSRLTVL.

This chain links TRBV7-2 with TRBJ1-2, with a possible D match to TRBD1 (5 bases). The CDR3 is 15 residues long. With 1 base removed from V and 2 bases from J, the gap between germline ends came to 11 bases. The V gene's germline CDR1 is SGHTA and CDR2 FQGNSA. Here the CDR3 reads CASSLGGHPNYGYTF. CDR3 in DNA: TGTGCCAGCAGCTTAGGCGGACACCCCAACTATGGCTACACCTTC.

This clone was recorded a few times. This CDR3 is CASSSQAYEQYF. CDR3 DNA sequence: TGTGCCAGCAGCTCCCAGGCCTACGAGCAGTACTTC. V usage is TRBV7-2 and J usage is TRBJ2-5; no clear D gene. The J call is in doubt because the DNA end fits TRBJ2-7 better. Germline CDR1 reads SGHTA; CDR2 reads FQGNSA. CDR3 size: 12 residues.

There are a few counts of this clone. The chain couples TRBV4-2 to TRBJ2-1; D tentatively fits TRBD1 or TRBD2 (6 bases each). V lost 0 bases to trimming and J lost 8 bases, with 14 bases between them. The CDR3 has 15 residues. Per germline, CDR1 LGHNA and CDR2 YNFKEQ. CDR3 nucleotides: TGTGCCAGCAGCCAAGAAAAACAGGGAGGTCATGAGCAGTTCTTC. It encodes CASSQEKQGGHEQFF.

This clone was detected a few times. The CDR3 nucleotides are TGCGCCAGCAGCTTGGACCAGGGACGAAACACCATATATTTT. Protein product: CASSLDQGRNTIYF. This chain links TRBV5-1 with TRBJ1-3, with a tentative D call TRBD1 (5 bases). Germline V gene sequence: CDR1 SGHRS, CDR2 YFSETQ. The V and J ends lost 0 bases and 5 bases respectively, with 9 bases between them. The CDR3 spans 14 residues.

This chain connects TRBV4-2 to TRBJ2-3; possibly TRBD2 for D (5 bases). This CDR3 region has 16 residues. Per germline, CDR1 LGHNA and CDR2 YNFKEQ. Trimming left V 7 bases short and J 0 bases short, with 17 bases between. CDR3 DNA sequence: TGTGCCAGCACCTCACGGGCTAGCCGTAGCACAGATACGCAGTATTTT. This sequence encodes CASTSRASRSTDTQYF.

The V gene is TRBV28, the J gene TRBJ1-1, with a possible D match to TRBD1 (5 bases). The length of the CDR3 is 12 residues. Looked up from germline, CDR1 is MDHEN and CDR2 is SYDVKM. The V gene lost 8 bases and the J gene lost 3 bases, with 10 bases spanning the gap. The CDR3 region has the DNA TGTGCCAGCCGGTCGGGACACACTGAAGCTTTCTTT. It translates to CASRSGHTEAFF.

This clone has more than one count but fewer than ten. The chain combines TRBV5-6 with TRBJ2-1, with D perhaps matching TRBD1 (6 bases). This CDR3 spans 13 amino acids. Trimming left V 4 bases short and J 9 bases short, with 14 bases between. CDR1 SGHDT and CDR2 YYEEEE come from the germline V gene. DNA of the CDR3: TGTGCCAGCAGCGAACAGGGTTTCGCTGAGCAGTTCTTC. Translating gives CASSEQGFAEQFF.

The chain combines TRBV5-6 with TRBJ2-1, with 7 bases identical to TRBD2. The germline V gene has CDR1 SGHDT and CDR2 YYEEEE. This CDR3 contains 16 residues. V lost 1 base to trimming and J lost 1 base; unmatched junction nucleotides: 5. The CDR3 DNA reads TGTGCCAGCAGCTTGCATCTCGGGAGGTCCTACAATGAGCAGTTCTTC. This codes for CASSLHLGRSYNEQFF.